The source of this T cell receptor (beta chain) is a study of tumor-infiltrating lymphocytes in primary liver carcinoma. Regarding the study as a whole: Since the samples were bulk and unsorted, the CD4+ and CD8+ repertoires were not compared.

A constant-region primer served to make TCR beta cDNA from roughly 500 ng total RNA. Employing slightly modified ARM-PCR, three nested multiplex PCR rounds were run, and these gave rise to the TCR beta libraries. PCR rounds one and two used TRBV1-TRBV30 forward primers with a C-beta reverse primer for about 9 cycles each. Each CDR3 protein gets one entry after TCRdb re-called the multiplex PCR reads with MiXCR. Of around 330,000 distinct CDR3 sequences in the sample, around three fifths were seen once. Unsorted whole blood served as the source of blood RNA, and germline DNA was extracted as well. Concerning this clonotype itself: What it recognizes is unknown.

The germline gives CDR1 KGHDR, CDR2 SFDVKD. The V end lost 6 bases, the J end lost 1 base, and 11 bases lay between the germline ends. The CDR3 extends over 15 amino acids. This rearrangement joins TRBV24-1 to TRBJ2-2; perhaps D is TRBD1 or TRBD2 (5 bases each). Sequenced sample: peripheral blood. The TCR sequence derives from a woman aged 25 to 39 with primary liver carcinoma and hepatitis B virus infection. CDR3 loop: CATSTGTVNTGELFF. Written as DNA, the CDR3 is TGTGCCACCAGTACCGGGACGGTGAACACCGGGGAGCTGTTTTTT.